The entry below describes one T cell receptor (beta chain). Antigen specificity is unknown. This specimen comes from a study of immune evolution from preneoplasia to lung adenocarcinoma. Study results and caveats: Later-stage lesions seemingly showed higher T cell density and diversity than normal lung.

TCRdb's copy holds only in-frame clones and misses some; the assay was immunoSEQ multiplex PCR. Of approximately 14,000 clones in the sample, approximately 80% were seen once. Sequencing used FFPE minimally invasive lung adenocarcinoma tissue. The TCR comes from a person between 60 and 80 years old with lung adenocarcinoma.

The CDR3 region is CSHRTSGAGGQYF. The CDR3 DNA is TGCAGCCATCGGACTAGCGGAGCAGGTGGGCAGTATTTT. The V gene is TRBV29-1, the J gene TRBJ2-3; 10 bases fit TRBD2. This CDR3 is built from 13 residues. Germline V gene lookup returns CDR1 SQVTM and CDR2 ANQGSEA. Trimming cost V 8 bases and J 11 bases; bases outside gene matches: 13.